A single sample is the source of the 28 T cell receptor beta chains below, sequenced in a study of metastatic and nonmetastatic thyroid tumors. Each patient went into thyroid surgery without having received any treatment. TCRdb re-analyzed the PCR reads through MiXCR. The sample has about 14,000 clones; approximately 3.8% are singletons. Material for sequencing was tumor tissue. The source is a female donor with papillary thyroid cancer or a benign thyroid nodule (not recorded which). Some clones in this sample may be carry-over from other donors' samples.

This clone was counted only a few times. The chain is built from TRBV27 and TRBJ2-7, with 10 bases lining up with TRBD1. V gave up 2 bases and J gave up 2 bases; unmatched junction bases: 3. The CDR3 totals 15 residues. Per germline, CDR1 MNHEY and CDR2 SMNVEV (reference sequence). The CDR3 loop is CASSLAGTGAYEQYF. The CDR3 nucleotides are TGTGCCAGCAGTTTAGCCGGGACAGGGGCCTACGAGCAGTACTTC.

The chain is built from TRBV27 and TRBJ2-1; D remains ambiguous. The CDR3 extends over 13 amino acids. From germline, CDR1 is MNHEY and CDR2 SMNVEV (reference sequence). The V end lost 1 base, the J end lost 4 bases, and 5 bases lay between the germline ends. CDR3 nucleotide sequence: TGTGCCAGCAGTTTATTTGCATACAATGAGCAGTTCTTC. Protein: CASSLFAYNEQFF.

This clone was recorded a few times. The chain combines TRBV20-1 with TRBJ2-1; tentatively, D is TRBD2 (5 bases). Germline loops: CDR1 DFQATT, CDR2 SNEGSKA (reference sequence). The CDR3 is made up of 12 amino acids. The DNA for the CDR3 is TGCAGCGCGAGCCGAGGGCCGAATGAGCAGTTCTTC. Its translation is CSASRGPNEQFF.

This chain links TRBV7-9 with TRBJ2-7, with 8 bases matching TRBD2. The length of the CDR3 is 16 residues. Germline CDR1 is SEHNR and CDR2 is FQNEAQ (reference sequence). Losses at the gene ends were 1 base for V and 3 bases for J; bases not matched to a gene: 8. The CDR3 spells CASSLDLAGLNYEQYF. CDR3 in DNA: TGTGCCAGCAGCTTAGACCTAGCGGGCCTTAACTACGAGCAGTACTTC.

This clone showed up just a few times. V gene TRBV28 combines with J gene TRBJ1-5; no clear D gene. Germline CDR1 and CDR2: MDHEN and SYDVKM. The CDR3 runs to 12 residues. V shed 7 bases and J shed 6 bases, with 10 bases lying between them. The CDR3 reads CASNLEGQPQHF. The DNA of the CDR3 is TGTGCCAGCAACCTCGAGGGTCAGCCCCAGCATTTT.

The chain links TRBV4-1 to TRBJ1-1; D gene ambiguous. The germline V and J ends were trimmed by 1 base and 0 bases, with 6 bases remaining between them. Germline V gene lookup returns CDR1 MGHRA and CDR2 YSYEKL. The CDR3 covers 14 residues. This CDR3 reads CASSQGDMNTEAFF. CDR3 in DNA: TGCGCCAGCAGCCAAGGGGATATGAACACTGAAGCTTTCTTT.

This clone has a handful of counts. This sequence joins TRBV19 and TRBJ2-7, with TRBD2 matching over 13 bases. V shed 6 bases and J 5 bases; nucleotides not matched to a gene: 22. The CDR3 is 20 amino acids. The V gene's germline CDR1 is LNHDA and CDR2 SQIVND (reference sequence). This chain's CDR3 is CASSSIGPRTSGGPADEQYF. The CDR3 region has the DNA TGTGCCAGTAGCAGTATAGGCCCCCGGACTAGCGGGGGCCCAGCCGACGAGCAGTACTTC.

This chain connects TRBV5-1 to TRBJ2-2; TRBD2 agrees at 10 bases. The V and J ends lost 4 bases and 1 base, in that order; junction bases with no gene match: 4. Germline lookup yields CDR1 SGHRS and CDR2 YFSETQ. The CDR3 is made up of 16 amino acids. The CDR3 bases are TGCGCCAGCAGCGATACTAGCGGGATGAACACCGGGGAGCTGTTTTTT. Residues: CASSDTSGMNTGELFF.

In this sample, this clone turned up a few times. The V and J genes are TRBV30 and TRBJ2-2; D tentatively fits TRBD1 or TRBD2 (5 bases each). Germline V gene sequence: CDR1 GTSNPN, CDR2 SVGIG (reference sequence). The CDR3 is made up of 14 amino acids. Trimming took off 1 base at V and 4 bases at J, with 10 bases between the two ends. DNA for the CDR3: TGTGCCTGGAGTGCGGCAGGGACCACCGGGGAGCTGTTTTTT. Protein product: CAWSAAGTTGELFF.

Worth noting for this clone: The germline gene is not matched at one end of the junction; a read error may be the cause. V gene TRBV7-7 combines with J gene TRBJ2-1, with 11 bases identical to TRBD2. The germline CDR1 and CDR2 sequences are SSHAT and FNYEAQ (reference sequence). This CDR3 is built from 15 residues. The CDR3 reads CASSKLAGDYNEQFF. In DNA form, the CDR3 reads TGTGCTAGCAGCAAACTAGCGGGAGACTACAATGAGCAGTTCTTC.

The CDR3 is CAWRKPGGRVYGYTF. The CDR3 nucleotides read TGTGCCTGGAGGAAACCCGGGGGCAGGGTCTATGGCTACACCTTC. The V gene is TRBV30, the J gene TRBJ1-2; possible D gene TRBD1, 6 bases. The germline V gene has CDR1 GTSNPN and CDR2 SVGIG (reference sequence). CDR3 size: 15 residues. V was clipped by 3 bases and J by 4 bases, with 18 bases between them.

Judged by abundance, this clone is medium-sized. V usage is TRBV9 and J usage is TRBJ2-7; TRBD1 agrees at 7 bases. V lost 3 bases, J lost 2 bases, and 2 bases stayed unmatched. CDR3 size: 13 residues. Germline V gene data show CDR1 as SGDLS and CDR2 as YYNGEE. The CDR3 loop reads CASSAGTAYEQYF. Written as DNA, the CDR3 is TGTGCCAGCAGCGCCGGGACAGCCTACGAGCAGTACTTC.

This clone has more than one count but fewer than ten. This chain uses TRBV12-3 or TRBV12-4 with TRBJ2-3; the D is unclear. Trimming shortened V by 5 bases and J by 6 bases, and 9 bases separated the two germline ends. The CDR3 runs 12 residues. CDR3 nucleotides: TGTGCCAGCAGTCCAACTATTGATACGCAGTATTTT. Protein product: CASSPTIDTQYF.

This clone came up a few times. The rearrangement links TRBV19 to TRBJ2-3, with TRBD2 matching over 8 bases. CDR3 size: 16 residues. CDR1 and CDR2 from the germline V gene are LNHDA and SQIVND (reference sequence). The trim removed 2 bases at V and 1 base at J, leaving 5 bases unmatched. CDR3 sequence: CASSISAGVGTDTQYF. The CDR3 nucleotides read TGTGCCAGTAGTATATCAGCGGGAGTGGGCACAGATACGCAGTATTTT.

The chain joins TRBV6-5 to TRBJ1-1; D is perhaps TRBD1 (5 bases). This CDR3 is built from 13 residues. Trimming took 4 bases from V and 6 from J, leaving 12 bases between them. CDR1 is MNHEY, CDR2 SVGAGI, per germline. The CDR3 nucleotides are TGTGCCAGCAGTTTTTTCAGGGTGTCTGAAGCTTTCTTT. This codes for CASSFFRVSEAFF.

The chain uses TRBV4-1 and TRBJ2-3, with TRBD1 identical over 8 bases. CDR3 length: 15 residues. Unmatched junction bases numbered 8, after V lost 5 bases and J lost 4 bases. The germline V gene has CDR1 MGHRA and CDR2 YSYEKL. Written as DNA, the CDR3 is TGCGCCAGCAGCTTGGGGGACAGGTCCCCAGATACGCAGTATTTT. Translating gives CASSLGDRSPDTQYF.

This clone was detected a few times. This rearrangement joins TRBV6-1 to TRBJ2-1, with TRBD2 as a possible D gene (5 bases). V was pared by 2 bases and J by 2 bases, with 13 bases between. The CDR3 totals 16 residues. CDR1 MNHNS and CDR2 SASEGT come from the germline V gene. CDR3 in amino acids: CASSEWVGEAYNEQFF. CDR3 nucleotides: TGTGCCAGCAGTGAATGGGTGGGAGAGGCCTACAATGAGCAGTTCTTC.

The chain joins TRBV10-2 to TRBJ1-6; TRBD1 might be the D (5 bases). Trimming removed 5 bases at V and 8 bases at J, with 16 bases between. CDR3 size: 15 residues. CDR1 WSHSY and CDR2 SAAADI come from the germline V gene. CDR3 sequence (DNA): TGCGCCAGCAGTTGGGAGGGGTTTGTGCATTCACCCCTCCACTTT. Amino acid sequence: CASSWEGFVHSPLHF.

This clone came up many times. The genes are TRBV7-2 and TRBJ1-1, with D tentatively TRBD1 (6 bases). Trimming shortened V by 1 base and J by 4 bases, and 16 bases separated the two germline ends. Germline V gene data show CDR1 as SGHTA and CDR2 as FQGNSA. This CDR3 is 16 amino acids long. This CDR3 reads CASSLVWSGAGTEAFF. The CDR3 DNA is TGTGCCAGCAGCTTAGTCTGGTCGGGGGCCGGCACTGAAGCTTTCTTT. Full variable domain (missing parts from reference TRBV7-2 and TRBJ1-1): GAGVSQSPSNKVTEKGKDVELRCDPISGHTALYWYRQSLGQGLEFLIYFQGNSAPDKSGLPSDRFSAERTGGSVSTLTIQRTQQEDSAVYLCASSLVWSGAGTEAFFGQGTRLTVV.

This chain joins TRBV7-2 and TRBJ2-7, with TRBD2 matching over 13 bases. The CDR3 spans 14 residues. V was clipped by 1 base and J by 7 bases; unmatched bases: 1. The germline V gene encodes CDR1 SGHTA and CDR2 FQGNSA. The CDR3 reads CASSLGTSGSEQYF. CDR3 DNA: TGTGCCAGCAGCTTAGGGACTAGCGGGAGTGAGCAGTACTTC.

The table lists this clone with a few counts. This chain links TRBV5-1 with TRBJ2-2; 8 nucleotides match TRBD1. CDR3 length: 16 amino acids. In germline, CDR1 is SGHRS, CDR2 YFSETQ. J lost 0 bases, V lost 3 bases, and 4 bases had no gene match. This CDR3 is CASSSLDRANTGELFF. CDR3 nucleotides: TGCGCCAGCAGCTCTTTGGACAGGGCGAACACCGGGGAGCTGTTTTTT.

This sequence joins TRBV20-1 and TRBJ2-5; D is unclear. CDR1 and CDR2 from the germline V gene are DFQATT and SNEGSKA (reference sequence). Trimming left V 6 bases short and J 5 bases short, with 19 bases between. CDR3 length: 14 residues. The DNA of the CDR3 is TGCAGTGCCCGCCCGCGTACGGGCTTGGAGACCCAGTACTTC. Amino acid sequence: CSARPRTGLETQYF.

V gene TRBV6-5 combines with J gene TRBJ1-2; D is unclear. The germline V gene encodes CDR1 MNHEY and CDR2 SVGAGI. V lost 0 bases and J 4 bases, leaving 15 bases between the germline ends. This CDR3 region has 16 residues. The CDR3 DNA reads TGTGCCAGCAGTTACTCGTTGGTGGGTTTTTCCTATGGCTACACCTTC. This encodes CASSYSLVGFSYGYTF.

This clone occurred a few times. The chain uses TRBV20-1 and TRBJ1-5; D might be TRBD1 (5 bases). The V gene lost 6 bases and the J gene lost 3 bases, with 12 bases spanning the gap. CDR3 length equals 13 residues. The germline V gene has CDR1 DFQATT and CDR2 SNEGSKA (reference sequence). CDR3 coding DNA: TGCAGTGCAGTAAAGGGGAACAATCAGCCCCAGCATTTT. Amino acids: CSAVKGNNQPQHF.

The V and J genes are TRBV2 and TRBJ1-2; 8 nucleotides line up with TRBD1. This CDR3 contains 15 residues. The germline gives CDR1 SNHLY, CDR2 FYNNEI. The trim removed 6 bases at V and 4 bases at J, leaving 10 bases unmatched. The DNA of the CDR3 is TGTGCCAGCAGGGCCACAGGGGGAGAGGGCTATGGCTACACCTTC. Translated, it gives CASRATGGEGYGYTF.

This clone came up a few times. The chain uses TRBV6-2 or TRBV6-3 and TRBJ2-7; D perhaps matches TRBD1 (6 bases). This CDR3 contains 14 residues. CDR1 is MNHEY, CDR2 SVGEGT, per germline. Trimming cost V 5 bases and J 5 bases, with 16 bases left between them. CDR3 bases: TGTGCCAGCAGTGCCGGGGACACATCTCACGAGCAGTACTTC. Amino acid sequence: CASSAGDTSHEQYF.

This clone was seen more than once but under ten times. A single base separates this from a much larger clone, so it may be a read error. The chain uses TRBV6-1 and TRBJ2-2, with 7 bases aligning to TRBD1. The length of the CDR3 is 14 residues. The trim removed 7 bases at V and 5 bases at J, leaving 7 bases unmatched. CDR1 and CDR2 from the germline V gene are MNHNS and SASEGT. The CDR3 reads CASMGQRDTGELFF. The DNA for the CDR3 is TGTGCCAGCATGGGACAGCGAGATACCGGGGAGCTGTTTTTT.

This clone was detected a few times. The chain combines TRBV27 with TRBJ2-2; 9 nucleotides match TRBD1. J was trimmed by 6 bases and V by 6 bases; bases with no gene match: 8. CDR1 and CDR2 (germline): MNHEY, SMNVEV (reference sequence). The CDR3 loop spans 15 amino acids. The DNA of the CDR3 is TGTGCCAGCAGCTACGGGACAGGGTTGTCCGGGGAGCTGTTTTTT. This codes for CASSYGTGLSGELFF.